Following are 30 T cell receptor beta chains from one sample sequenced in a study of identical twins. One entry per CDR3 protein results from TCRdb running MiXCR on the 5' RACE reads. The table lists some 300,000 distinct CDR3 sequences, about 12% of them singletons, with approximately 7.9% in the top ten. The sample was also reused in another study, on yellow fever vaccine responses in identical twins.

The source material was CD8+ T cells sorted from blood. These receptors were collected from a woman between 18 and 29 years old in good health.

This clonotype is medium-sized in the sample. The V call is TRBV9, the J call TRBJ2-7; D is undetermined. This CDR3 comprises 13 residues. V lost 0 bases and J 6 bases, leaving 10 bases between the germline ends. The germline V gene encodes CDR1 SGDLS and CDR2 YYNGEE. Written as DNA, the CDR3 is TGTGCCAGCAGCGTAGGGATGGTTTCCGAGCAGTACTTC. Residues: CASSVGMVSEQYF.

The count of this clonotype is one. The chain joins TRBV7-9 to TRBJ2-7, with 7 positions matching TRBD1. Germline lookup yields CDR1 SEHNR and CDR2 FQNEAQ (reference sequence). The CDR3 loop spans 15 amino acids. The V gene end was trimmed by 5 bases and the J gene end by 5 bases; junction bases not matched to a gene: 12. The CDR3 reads CASSTPTGLLNEQYF. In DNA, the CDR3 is TGTGCCAGCAGCACCCCGACAGGGCTCCTGAACGAGCAGTACTTC.

The CDR3 DNA is TGCAGTGCTAGAGATGTTTCGACTAGTGGGGAGACCCAGTACTTC. As protein: CSARDVSTSGETQYF. The chain uses TRBV20-1 and TRBJ2-5, with D possibly TRBD2 on 6 matching bases. The V gene lost 0 bases and the J gene lost 5 bases, with 16 bases spanning the gap. The CDR3 runs 15 residues. The germline CDR1 and CDR2 sequences are DFQATT and SNEGSKA (reference sequence).

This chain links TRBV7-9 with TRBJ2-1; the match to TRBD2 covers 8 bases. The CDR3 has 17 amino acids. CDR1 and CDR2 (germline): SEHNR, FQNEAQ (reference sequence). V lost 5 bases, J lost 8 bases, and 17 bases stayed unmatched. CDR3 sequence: CASSLKTTSAQGDEQFF. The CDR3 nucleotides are TGTGCCAGCAGCCTAAAGACGACTAGCGCCCAAGGAGATGAGCAGTTCTTC.

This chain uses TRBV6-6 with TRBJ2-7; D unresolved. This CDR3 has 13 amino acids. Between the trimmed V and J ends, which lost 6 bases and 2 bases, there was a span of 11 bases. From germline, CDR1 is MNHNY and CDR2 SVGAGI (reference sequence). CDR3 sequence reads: CASRHAVTYEQYF. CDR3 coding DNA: TGTGCCAGCAGGCATGCAGTAACCTACGAGCAGTACTTC.

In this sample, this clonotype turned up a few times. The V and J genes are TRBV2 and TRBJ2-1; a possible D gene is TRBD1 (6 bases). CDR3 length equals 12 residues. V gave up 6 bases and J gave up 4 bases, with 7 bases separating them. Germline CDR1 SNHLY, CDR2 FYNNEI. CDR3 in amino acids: CASRGQYNEQFF. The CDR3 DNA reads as TGTGCCAGCAGAGGACAGTACAATGAGCAGTTCTTC.

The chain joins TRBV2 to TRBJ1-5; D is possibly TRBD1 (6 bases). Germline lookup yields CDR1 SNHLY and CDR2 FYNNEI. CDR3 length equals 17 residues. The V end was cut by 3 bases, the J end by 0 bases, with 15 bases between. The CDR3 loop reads CASSEGGRSYSNQPQHF. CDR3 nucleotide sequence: TGTGCCAGCAGTGAGGGGGGCAGATCCTATAGCAATCAGCCCCAGCATTTT.

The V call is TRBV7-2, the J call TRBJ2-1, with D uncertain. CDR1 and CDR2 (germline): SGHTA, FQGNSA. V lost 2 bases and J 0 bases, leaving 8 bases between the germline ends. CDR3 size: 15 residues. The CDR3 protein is CASSLLVSSYNEQFF. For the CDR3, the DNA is TGTGCCAGCAGCTTATTGGTGAGCTCCTACAATGAGCAGTTCTTC.

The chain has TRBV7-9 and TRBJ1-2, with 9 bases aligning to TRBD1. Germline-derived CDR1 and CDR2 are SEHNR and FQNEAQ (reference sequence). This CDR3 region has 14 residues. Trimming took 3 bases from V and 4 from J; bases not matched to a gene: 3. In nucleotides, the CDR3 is TGTGCCAGCAGCTTGGACAGGGGAATCTATGGCTACACCTTC. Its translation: CASSLDRGIYGYTF.

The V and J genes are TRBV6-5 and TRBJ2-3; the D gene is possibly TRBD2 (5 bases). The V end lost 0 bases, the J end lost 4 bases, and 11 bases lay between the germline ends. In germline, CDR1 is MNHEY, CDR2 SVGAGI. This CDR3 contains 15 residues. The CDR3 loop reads CASSYSAGVADTQYF. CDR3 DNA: TGTGCCAGCAGTTACTCGGCGGGCGTGGCAGATACGCAGTATTTT.

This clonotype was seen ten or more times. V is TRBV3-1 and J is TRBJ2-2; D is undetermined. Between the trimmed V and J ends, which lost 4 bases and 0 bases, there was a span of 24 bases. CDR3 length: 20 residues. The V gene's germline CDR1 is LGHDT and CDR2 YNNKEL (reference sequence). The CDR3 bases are TGTGCCAGCAGCCTCCCGGTGGCAGTCCTCTTACCGACGAACACCGGGGAGCTGTTTTTT. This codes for CASSLPVAVLLPTNTGELFF.

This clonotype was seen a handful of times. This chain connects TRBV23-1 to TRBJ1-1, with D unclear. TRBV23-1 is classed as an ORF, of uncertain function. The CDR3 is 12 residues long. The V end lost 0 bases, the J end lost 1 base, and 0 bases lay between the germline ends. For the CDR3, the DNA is TGCGCCAGCAGTCAATCGAACACTGAAGCTTTCTTT. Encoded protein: CASSQSNTEAFF.

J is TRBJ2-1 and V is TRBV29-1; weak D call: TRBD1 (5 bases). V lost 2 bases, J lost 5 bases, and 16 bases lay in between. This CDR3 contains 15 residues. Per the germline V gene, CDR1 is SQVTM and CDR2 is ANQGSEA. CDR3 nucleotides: TGCAGCGTTGAAACTGACAGCAGTACCGACAATGAGCAGTTCTTC. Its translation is CSVETDSSTDNEQFF.

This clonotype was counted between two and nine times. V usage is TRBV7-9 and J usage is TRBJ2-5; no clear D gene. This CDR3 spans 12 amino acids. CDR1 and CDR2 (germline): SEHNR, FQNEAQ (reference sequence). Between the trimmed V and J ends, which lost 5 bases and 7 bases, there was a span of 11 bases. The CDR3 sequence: CASSPDGWTQYF. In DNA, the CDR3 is TGTGCCAGCAGCCCCGATGGTTGGACCCAGTACTTC.

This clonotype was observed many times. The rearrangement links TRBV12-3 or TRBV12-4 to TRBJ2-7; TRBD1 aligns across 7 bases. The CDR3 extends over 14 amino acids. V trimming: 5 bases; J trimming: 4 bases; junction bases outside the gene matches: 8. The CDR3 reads CASSPGTVQYEQYF. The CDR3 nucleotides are TGTGCCAGCAGTCCCGGGACAGTTCAGTACGAGCAGTACTTC.

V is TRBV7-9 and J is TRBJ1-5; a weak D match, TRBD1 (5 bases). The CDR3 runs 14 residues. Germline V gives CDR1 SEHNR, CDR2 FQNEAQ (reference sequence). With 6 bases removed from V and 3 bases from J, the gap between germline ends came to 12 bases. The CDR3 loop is CASSGTDFNQPQHF. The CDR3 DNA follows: TGTGCCAGCAGTGGGACGGACTTCAATCAGCCCCAGCATTTT. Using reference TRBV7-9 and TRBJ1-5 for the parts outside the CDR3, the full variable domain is DTGVSQNPRHKITKRGQNVTFRCDPISEHNRLYWYRQTLGQGPEFLTYFQNEAQLEKSRLLSDRFSAERPKGSFSTLEIQRTEQGDSAMYLCASSGTDFNQPQHFGDGTRLSIL.

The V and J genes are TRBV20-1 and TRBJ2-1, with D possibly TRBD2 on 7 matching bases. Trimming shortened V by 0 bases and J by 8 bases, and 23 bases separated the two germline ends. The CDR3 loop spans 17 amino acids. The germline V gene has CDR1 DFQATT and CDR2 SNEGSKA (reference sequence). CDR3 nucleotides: TGCAGTGCTAGAGATACGGGAGAGGGGGAGGGCCATCATGAGCAGTTCTTC. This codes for CSARDTGEGEGHHEQFF.

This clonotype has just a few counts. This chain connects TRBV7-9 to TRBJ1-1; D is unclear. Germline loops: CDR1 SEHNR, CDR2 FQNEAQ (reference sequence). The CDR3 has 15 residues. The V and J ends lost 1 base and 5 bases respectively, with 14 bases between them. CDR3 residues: CASSLGRGMETEAFF. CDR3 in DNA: TGTGCCAGCAGCTTAGGTAGAGGGATGGAGACTGAAGCTTTCTTT.

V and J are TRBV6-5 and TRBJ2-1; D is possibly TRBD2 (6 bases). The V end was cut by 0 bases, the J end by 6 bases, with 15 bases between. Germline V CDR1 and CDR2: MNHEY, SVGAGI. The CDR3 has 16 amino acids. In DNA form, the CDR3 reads TGTGCCAGCAGTTACTCGAGGGCGGGAAGGGGCAATGAGCAGTTCTTC. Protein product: CASSYSRAGRGNEQFF.

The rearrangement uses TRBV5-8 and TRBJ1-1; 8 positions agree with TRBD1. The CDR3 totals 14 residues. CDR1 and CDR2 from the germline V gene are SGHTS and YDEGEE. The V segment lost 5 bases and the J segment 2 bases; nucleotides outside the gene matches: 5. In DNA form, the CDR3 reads TGTGCCAGCAGTAACGGACAGGGAAACACTGAAGCTTTCTTT. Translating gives CASSNGQGNTEAFF.

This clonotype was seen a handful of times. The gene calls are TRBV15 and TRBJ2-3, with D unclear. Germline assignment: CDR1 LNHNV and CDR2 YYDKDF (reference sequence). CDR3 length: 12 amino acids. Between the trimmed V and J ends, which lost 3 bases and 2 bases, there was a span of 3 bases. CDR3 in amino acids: CATSRPTDTQYF. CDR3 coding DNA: TGTGCCACCAGCAGGCCCACAGATACGCAGTATTTT.

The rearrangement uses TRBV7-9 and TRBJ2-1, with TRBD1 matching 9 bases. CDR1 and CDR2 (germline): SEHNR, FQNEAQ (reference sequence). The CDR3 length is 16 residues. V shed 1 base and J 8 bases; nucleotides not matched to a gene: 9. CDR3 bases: TGTGCCAGCAGCTTAGACCGCGGGACAGGGCGACATGAGCAGTTCTTC. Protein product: CASSLDRGTGRHEQFF.

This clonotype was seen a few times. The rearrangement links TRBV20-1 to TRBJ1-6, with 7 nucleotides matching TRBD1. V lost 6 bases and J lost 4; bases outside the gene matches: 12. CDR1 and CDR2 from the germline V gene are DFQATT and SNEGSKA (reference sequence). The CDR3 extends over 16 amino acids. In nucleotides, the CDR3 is TGCAGTGCAGGGACAGCGAGGGGATATTATAATTCACCCCTCCACTTT. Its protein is CSAGTARGYYNSPLHF.

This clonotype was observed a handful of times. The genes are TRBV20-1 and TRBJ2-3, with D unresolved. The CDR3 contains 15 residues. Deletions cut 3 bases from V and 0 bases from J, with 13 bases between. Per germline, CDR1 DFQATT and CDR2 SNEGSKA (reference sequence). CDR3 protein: CSASVVGRSTDTQYF. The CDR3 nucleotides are TGCAGTGCTAGTGTGGTCGGACGAAGCACAGATACGCAGTATTTT.

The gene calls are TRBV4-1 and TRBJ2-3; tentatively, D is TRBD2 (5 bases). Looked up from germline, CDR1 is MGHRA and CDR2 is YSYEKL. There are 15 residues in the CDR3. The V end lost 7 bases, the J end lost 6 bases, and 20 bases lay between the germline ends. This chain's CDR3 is CASTPERGRKDTQYF. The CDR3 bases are TGCGCCAGCACCCCTGAACGGGGTCGCAAGGATACGCAGTATTTT.

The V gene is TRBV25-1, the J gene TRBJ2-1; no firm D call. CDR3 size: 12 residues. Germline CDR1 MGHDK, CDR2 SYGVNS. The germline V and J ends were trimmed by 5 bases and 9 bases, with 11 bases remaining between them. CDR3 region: CASSFPGSEQFF. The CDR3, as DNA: TGTGCCAGCAGTTTTCCCGGTAGTGAGCAGTTCTTC.

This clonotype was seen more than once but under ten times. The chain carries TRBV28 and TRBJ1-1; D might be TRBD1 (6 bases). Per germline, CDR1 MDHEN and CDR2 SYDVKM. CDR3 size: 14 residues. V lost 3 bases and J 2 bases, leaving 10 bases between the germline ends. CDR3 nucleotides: TGTGCCAGCAGTTTGCAACAGGGAAACACTGAAGCTTTCTTT. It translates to CASSLQQGNTEAFF.

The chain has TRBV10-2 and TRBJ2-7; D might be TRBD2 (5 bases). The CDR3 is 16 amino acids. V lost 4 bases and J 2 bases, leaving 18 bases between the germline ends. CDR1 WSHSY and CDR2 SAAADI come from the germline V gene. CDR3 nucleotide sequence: TGCGCCAGCAGTGCGGGCAGGACTCCGAAAGCCTACGAGCAGTACGTC. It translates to CASSAGRTPKAYEQYV.

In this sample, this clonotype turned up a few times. CDR3 nucleotides: TGCGCCAGCAGCCCCCGACAGGGAAGCACTGAAGCTTTCTTT. Residues: CASSPRQGSTEAFF. The chain carries TRBV5-1 and TRBJ1-1, with 7 bases aligning to TRBD1. This CDR3 region has 14 residues. Germline V gives CDR1 SGHRS, CDR2 YFSETQ. V lost 4 bases, J lost 4 bases, and 7 bases stayed unmatched.

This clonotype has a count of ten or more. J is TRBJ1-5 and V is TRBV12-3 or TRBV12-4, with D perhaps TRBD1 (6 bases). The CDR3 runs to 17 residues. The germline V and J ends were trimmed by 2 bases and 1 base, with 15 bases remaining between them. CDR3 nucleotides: TGTGCCAGCAGTTTACTTCGGAGGGGGGCGAGCAATCAGCCCCAGCATTTT. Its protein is CASSLLRRGASNQPQHF.